The clone carrying this TCR beta chain was detected only a few times. Its antigen is undetermined. These data come from a study of response to subunit inactivated influenza vaccine. Points from the study as a whole: Only a handful of new T cells, the authors suggested, are recruited with each seasonal influenza vaccination.

V lost 2 bases, J lost 7 bases, and 14 bases lay in between. The germline V gene has CDR1 DFQATT and CDR2 SNEGSKA (reference sequence). CDR3 length: 13 amino acids. From the RT-PCR reads, TCRdb called clonotypes with MiXCR, one entry per CDR3 protein. The profile covers a few hundred thousand distinct CDR3 sequences, with approximately 11% appearing a single time and about 10% taken by the ten largest. The same sample was also studied in work on T cells expressing NK-cell markers. From that second work: Libraries used 5'RACE template switching adding universal primer site and UMIs. Seven of the eight sequenced donors were classified as HCMV-seropositive, and one was classified as seronegative. For several experiments, T cell sorting was restricted to the alpha-beta TCR population by means of an anti-gamma-delta TCR antibody. Researchers report these clonotypes also headed the CD3+CD56-NKG2C+ fraction in four donors.

The origin of this receptor is a man in his fifties who received an inactivated influenza vaccine. Sequences were derived from PBMCs from blood, sampled on the day of vaccination. The gene calls are TRBV20-1 and TRBJ1-1; D is possibly TRBD1 (5 bases). As DNA, the CDR3 is TGCAGTGCTAGAAGGGGCTCTGGAGGTGAAGCTTTCTTT. It translates to CSARRGSGGEAFF.